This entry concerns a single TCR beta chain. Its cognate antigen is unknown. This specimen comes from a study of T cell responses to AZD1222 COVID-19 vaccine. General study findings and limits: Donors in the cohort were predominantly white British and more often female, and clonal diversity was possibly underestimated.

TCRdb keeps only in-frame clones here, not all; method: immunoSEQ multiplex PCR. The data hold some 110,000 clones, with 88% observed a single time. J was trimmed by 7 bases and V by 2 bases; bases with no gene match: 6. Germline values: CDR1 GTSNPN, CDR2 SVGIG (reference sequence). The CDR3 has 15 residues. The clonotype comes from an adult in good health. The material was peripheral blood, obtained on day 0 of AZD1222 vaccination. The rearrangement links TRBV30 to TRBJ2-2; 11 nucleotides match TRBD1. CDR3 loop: CAWSPGQGAGGELFF. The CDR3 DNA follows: TGTGCCTGGAGTCCCGGACAGGGGGCAGGCGGGGAGCTGTTTTTT. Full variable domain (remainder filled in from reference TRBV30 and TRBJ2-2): SQTIHQWPATLVQPVGSPLSLECTVEGTSNPNLYWYRQAAGRGLQLLFYSVGIGQISSEVPQNLSASRPQDRQFILSSKKLLLSDSGFYLCAWSPGQGAGGELFFGEGSRLTVL.